The clone carrying this T cell receptor beta chain counts as medium-sized (0.01 to 0.1%). The CDR3 is made up of 17 amino acids. V lost 3 bases to trimming and J lost 0 bases; unmatched junction nucleotides: 10. CDR1 is DFQATT, CDR2 SNEGSKA, per germline (reference sequence). Four PCR rounds used nested alpha and beta constant region primers plus the SP2 primer. For blood and skin samples, reverse transcription used TCR alpha and beta constant primers. Each CDR3 protein gets one entry after TCRdb re-called the UMI-ligation and nested PCR reads with MiXCR. The sample has approximately 22,000 distinct CDR3 sequences, 6% seen once. The data were obtained in a study of naive and memory T cell subsets. Treatment noted: skin biopsy from PPD injection site in Mantoux-positive individual. The library had UMIs added by 3' ligation of an oligonucleotide to TCR cDNA. Biopsied sites were PPD injections in people with a positive Mantoux test.

The specimen was skin, collected from a tuberculin skin test site. The receptor's source is an adult in good health. The rearrangement links TRBV20-1 to TRBJ2-7, with TRBD1 matching 11 bases. DNA of the CDR3: TGCAGTGCTAGCTTTGAGGACAGGGGGCTAAGCTCCTACGAGCAGTACTTC. Its protein is CSASFEDRGLSSYEQYF.